Following are 21 T cell receptor beta chains from one sample sequenced in a study of cytomegalovirus exposure and HLA in healthy donors. PCR was performed using 60 Vbeta and 13 Jbeta primers. Generated by immunoSEQ multiplex PCR, the TCRdb table keeps only in-frame clones and is missing some. The data contain 150,000 to 200,000 clones, about four fifths of them singletons. The specimen sequenced was PBMCs. The receptors were sampled from a woman aged 25 to 45 in good health and CMV-seropositive.

The chain is built from TRBV7-2 and TRBJ2-1; D call uncertain. This CDR3 region has 13 residues. Trimming left V 1 base short and J 9 bases short, with 10 bases between. CDR1 is SGHTA and CDR2 is FQGNSA in the germline V gene. CDR3 amino acids: CASSLGQTSEQFF. CDR3 nucleotide sequence: TGTGCCAGCAGCTTAGGCCAGACATCTGAGCAGTTCTTC.

As for this clone: An end of the junction does not agree with germline; a read error may underlie this. The chain links TRBV6-7 to TRBJ2-5; 8 bases fit TRBD1. TRBV6-7 is marked as an open reading frame, function uncertain. The CDR3 extends over 14 amino acids. The CDR3 is CAGSPPNRGETQYF. In nucleotides, the CDR3 is TGTGCCGGCAGTCCCCCCAACAGGGGGGAGACCCAGTACTTC.

The chain links TRBV6-4 to TRBJ1-2, with TRBD1 matching over 7 bases. The germline V gene has CDR1 MRHNA and CDR2 SNTAGT. The length of the CDR3 is 16 residues. With V trimmed by 2 bases and J by 3 bases, 9 bases remained unmatched. CDR3 nucleotide sequence: TGTGCCAGCAGTGACCGTCGGGACAGTCTCTACTATGGCTACACCTTC. Its translation is CASSDRRDSLYYGYTF.

The chain recombines TRBV5-4 with TRBJ2-3; TRBD1 agrees at 8 bases. CDR1 is SGHNT and CDR2 is YYREEE in the germline V gene (reference sequence). V lost 2 bases and J lost 0; bases outside the gene matches: 2. This CDR3 is 15 amino acids long. CDR3 bases: TGTGCCAGCAGCTTAGGACAGGGAAGCACAGATACGCAGTATTTT. Its translation is CASSLGQGSTDTQYF.

The chain has TRBV5-6 and TRBJ2-5, with a tentative D call TRBD2 (6 bases). Matching the DNA end better, TRBJ2-7 makes the J call doubtful. The CDR3 has 16 residues. CDR1 is SGHDT, CDR2 YYEEEE, per germline. DNA for the CDR3: TGTGCCAGCAGCTTGGAAGGAGGGAGATCGGGCTACGAGCAGTACTTC. Protein product: CASSLEGGRSGYEQYF.

V is TRBV6-5 and J is TRBJ2-3; 9 bases fit TRBD2. Germline CDR1 and CDR2: MNHEY and SVGAGI. The V gene end was trimmed by 0 bases and the J gene end by 6 bases; junction bases not matched to a gene: 1. CDR3 length: 14 amino acids. CDR3 sequence: CASSYSGTSDTQYF. In nucleotides, the CDR3 is TGTGCCAGCAGTTACTCCGGGACTAGCGATACGCAGTATTTT.

The chain combines TRBV16 with TRBJ1-1; D unclear. This CDR3 region has 15 residues. V was shortened by 4 bases and J by 6 bases, with 18 bases between the two germline ends. From germline, CDR1 is KGHSY and CDR2 FQNENV. CDR3 coding DNA: TGTGCCAGCAGCCCAAAATCGCGGGTCCCGGCTGAAGCTTTCTTT. Encoded protein: CASSPKSRVPAEAFF.

The gene calls are TRBV4-2 and TRBJ2-2, with D tentatively TRBD1 (6 bases). CDR1 LGHNA and CDR2 YNFKEQ come from the germline V gene. Trimming stripped 0 bases from V and 7 bases from J, with 12 bases between. CDR3 length: 15 residues. DNA for the CDR3: TGTGCCAGCAGCCAAGATACAGGGTTCGGCGGGGAGCTGTTTTTT. Translation: CASSQDTGFGGELFF.

V gene TRBV7-6 combines with J gene TRBJ1-2; no definite D call. The CDR3 spans 13 residues. The germline V gene has CDR1 SGHVS and CDR2 FNYEAQ. V dropped 3 bases and J dropped 8 bases, with 13 bases sitting between them. CDR3 loop: CASSFSLLKGYTF. The DNA for the CDR3 is TGTGCCAGCAGCTTTAGTCTCCTGAAAGGCTACACCTTC.

V usage is TRBV12-1 and J usage is TRBJ1-1; TRBD1, as called in the table, went unchecked against the DNA. TRBV12-1 is assigned pseudogene status. The CDR3 loop spans 18 amino acids. The CDR3 bases are TGTGCCAGCAGATTTCCAGGACAGGTTAAGGCTGTGAACACTGAAGCTTTCTTT. Translating gives CASRFPGQVKAVNTEAFF.

In its sample, this clone was seen a few times. The CDR3 DNA reads as TGTGCCAGCAGCGTAGCGGGTTCGAGGGCTGGAAACACCATATATTTT. Its translation: CASSVAGSRAGNTIYF. The chain couples TRBV9 to TRBJ1-3; D not certain. Per germline, CDR1 SGDLS and CDR2 YYNGEE. The CDR3 runs 16 residues. Trimming stripped 0 bases from V and 2 bases from J, with 12 bases between.

This chain links TRBV7-8 with TRBJ2-1; 13 nucleotides match TRBD2. Germline V gene data show CDR1 as SGHVS and CDR2 as FQNEAQ. The CDR3 is made up of 17 amino acids. With 3 bases clipped from V and 0 bases from J, the junction kept 2 bases outside the gene matches. The chain's CDR3 is CASSLTSGGLSYNEQFF. The CDR3 nucleotides read TGTGCCAGCAGCTTGACTAGCGGGGGGCTCTCCTACAATGAGCAGTTCTTC.

The chain has TRBV7-6 and TRBJ2-2, with 8 bases matching TRBD1. CDR1 SGHVS and CDR2 FNYEAQ come from the germline V gene. The CDR3 sequence is 17 residues long. V was pared by 1 base and J by 2 bases, with 6 bases of the junction left unmatched. The CDR3 region is CASSLELAGGNTGELFF. Here the CDR3 DNA reads TGTGCCAGCAGCTTAGAACTGGCAGGGGGCAACACCGGGGAGCTGTTTTTT.

This clone was counted a few times. The chain links TRBV19 to TRBJ1-1; 9 bases are a match to TRBD1. J gave up 6 bases and V 4 bases, and 3 bases lay outside the gene matches. The CDR3 has 13 amino acids. CDR1 and CDR2 (germline): LNHDA, SQIVND (reference sequence). The CDR3 nucleotides read TGTGCCAGTAGTACGAGACAGGGGGCTGAAGCTTTCTTT. This gives the protein CASSTRQGAEAFF.

The chain couples TRBV28 to TRBJ1-5, with D possibly TRBD1 on 6 matching bases. Trimming pared 7 bases from V and 3 bases from J, leaving 13 bases between. Per germline, CDR1 MDHEN and CDR2 SYDVKM. This CDR3 comprises 14 residues. The CDR3 region is CASTNRASNQPQHF. The CDR3 coding sequence is TGTGCCAGCACAAACAGGGCTTCCAATCAGCCCCAGCATTTT.

To note about this clone: Germline and junction disagree at one end, which may indicate a read error. The chain carries TRBV7-7 and TRBJ2-3, with D maybe TRBD1 (5 bases). The CDR3 sequence is 14 residues long. Germline CDR1 and CDR2: SSHAT and FNYEAQ (reference sequence). CDR3 sequence: CASSVNGAGDTQYF. The CDR3 DNA sequence: TGTGCTAGCAGCGTAAATGGGGCCGGAGATACGCAGTATTTT.

This sequence joins TRBV4-2 and TRBJ2-5; the match to TRBD2 covers 8 bases. The end of the DNA aligns better with TRBJ2-7, so the J call may be wrong. CDR3 length: 17 residues. From germline, CDR1 is LGHNA and CDR2 YNFKEQ. The CDR3 DNA is TGTGCCAGCAGCCGCAAATTACTAGCGGTTAGTTCCTACGAGCAGTACTTC. It is translated as CASSRKLLAVSSYEQYF.

The chain uses TRBV28 and TRBJ2-4; D gene unclear. CDR3 size: 14 residues. The ends were cut back, 3 bases at V and 0 bases at J, with 6 bases in the middle. CDR1 MDHEN and CDR2 SYDVKM come from the germline V gene. In DNA, the CDR3 is TGTGCCAGCAGTTTGCGTGGAGCCAAAAACATTCAGTACTTC. As protein: CASSLRGAKNIQYF.

V gene TRBV6-6 combines with J gene TRBJ1-1; 7 positions match TRBD1. Unmatched junction bases numbered 6, after V lost 0 bases and J lost 5 bases. This CDR3 contains 15 residues. CDR1 and CDR2 (germline): MNHNY, SVGAGI (reference sequence). The CDR3: CASSYSRGRGTEAFF. The CDR3 DNA sequence: TGTGCCAGCAGTTACTCGAGGGGCAGGGGGACTGAAGCTTTCTTT.

This clone showed up just once. This chain joins TRBV7-9 and TRBJ2-4; TRBD2 matches 7 bases. The germline CDR1 and CDR2 sequences are SEHNR and FQNEAQ (reference sequence). The CDR3 runs to 17 residues. Trimming cost V 0 bases and J 0 bases; bases outside gene matches: 5. In nucleotides, the CDR3 is TGTGCCAGCAGCTTAGCGAGGCAGCGGGGAGCCAAAAACATTCAGTACTTC. It yields the protein CASSLARQRGAKNIQYF.

The V call is TRBV10-1, the J call TRBJ2-7, with 10 bases that match TRBD2. CDR1 is WNHNN and CDR2 is SYGVQD in the germline V gene (reference sequence). V gave up 4 bases and J gave up 6 bases; unmatched junction bases: 6. This CDR3 has 14 residues. The DNA for the CDR3 is TGCGCCAGCAGTGCTAGCGGGAGTATACTCGAGCAGTACTTC. It encodes CASSASGSILEQYF.